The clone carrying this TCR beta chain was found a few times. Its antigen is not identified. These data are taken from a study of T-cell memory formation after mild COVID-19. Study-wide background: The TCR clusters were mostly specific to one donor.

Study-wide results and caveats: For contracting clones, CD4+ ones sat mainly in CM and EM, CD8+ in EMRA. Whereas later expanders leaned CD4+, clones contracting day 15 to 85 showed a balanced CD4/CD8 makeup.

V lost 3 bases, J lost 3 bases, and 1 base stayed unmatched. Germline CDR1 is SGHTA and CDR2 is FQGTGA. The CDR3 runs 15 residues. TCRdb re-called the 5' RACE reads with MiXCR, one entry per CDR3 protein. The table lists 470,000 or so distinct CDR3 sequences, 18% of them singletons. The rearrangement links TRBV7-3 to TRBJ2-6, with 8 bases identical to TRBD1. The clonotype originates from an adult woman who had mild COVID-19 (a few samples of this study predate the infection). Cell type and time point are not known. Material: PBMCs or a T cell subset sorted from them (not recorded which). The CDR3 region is CASSLTGVGANVLTF. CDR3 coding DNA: TGTGCCAGCAGCTTGACAGGGGTTGGGGCCAACGTCCTGACTTTC. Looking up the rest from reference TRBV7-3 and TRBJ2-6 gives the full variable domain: GAGVSQTPSNKVTEKGKYVELRCDPISGHTALYWYRQSLGQGPEFLIYFQGTGAADDSGLPNDRFFAVRPEGSVSTLKIQRTERGDSAVYLCASSLTGVGANVLTFGAGSRLTVL.